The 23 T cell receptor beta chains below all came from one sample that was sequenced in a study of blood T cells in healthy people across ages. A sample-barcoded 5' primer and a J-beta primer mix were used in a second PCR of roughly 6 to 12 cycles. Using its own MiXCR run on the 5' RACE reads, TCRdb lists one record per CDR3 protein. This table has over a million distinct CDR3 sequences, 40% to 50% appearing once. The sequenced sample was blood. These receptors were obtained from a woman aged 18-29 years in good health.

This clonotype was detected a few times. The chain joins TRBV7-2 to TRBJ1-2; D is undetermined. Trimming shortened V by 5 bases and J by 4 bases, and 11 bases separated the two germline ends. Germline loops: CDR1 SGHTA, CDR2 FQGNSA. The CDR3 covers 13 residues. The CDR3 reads CASSASTLYGYTF. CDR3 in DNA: TGTGCCAGCAGCGCCAGTACACTCTATGGCTACACCTTC.

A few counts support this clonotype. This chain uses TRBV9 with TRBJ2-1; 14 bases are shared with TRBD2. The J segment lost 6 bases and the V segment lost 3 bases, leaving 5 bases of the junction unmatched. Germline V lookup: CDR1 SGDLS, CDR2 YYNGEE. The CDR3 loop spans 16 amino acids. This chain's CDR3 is CASSAGTSGRGNEQFF. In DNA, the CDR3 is TGTGCCAGCAGCGCCGGGACTAGCGGGAGAGGCAATGAGCAGTTCTTC.

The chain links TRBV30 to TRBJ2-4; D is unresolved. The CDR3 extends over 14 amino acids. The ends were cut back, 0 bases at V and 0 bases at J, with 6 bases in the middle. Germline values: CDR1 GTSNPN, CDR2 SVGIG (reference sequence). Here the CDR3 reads CAWSVSLAKNIQYF. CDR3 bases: TGTGCCTGGAGTGTTTCTTTAGCCAAAAACATTCAGTACTTC.

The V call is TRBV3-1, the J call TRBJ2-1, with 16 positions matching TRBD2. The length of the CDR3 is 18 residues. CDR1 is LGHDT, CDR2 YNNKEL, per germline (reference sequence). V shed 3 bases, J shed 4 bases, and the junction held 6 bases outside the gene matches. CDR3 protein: CASSQRGLAGGGYNEQFF. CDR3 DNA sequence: TGTGCCAGCAGCCAGAGGGGACTAGCGGGAGGGGGATACAATGAGCAGTTCTTC.

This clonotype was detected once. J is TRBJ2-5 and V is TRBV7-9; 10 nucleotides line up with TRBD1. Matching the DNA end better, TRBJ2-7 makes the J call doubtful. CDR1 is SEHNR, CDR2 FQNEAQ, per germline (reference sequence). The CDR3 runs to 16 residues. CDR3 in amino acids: CASSTRPGQGIYEQYF. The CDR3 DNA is TGTGCCAGCAGCACGCGACCGGGACAGGGGATTTACGAGCAGTACTTC.

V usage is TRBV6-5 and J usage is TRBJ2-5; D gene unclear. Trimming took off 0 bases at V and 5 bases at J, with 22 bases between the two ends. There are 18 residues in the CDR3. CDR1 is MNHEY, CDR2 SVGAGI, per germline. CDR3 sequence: CASSYSFGATGLGETQYF. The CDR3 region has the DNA TGTGCCAGCAGTTACTCCTTCGGCGCGACGGGCCTGGGGGAGACCCAGTACTTC.

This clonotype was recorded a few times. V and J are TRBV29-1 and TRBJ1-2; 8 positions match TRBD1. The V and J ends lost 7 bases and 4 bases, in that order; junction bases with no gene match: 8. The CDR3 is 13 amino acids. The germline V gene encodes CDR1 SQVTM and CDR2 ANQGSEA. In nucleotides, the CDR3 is TGCAGCGCCGACAGGGGAGGGATCTATGGCTACACCTTC. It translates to CSADRGGIYGYTF.

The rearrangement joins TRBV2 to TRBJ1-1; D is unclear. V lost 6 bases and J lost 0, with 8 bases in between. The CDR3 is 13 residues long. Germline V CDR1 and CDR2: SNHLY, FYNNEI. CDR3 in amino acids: CASSAPMNTEAFF. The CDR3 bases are TGTGCCAGCAGCGCCCCCATGAACACTGAAGCTTTCTTT.

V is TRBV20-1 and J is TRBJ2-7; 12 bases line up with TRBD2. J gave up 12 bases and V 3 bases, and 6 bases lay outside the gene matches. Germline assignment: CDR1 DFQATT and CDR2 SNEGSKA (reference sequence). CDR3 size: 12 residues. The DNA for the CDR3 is TGCAGTGCTAGGGGACTAGCGGGTCTTACGTACTTC. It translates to CSARGLAGLTYF.

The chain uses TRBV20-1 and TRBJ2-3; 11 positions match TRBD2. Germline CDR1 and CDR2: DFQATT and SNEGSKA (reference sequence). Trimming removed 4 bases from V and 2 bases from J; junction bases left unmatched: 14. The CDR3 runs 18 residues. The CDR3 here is CSANELLAGGAPTDTQYF. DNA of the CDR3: TGCAGTGCTAACGAGCTGCTAGCGGGGGGTGCCCCCACAGATACGCAGTATTTT.

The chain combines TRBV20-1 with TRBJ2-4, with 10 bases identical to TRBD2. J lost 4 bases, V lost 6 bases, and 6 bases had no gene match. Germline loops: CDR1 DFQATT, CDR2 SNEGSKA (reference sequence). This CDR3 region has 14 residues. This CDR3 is CSAPKAGGKNIQYF. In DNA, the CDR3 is TGCAGTGCACCTAAAGCGGGGGGGAAAAACATTCAGTACTTC.

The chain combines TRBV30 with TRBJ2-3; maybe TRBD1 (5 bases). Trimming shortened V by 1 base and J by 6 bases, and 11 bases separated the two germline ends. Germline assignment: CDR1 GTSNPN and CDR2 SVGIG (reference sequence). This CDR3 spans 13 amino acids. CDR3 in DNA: TGTGCCTGGAGTGATGACAGTCGGGATACGCAGTATTTT. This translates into CAWSDDSRDTQYF.

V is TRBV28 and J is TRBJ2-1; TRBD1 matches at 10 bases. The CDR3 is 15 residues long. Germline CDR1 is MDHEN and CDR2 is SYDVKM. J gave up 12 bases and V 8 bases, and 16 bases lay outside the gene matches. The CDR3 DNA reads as TGTGCCAGCTCGGGGGGGGACAGGGGTAAGAAGGCGCAGTTCTTC. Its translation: CASSGGDRGKKAQFF.

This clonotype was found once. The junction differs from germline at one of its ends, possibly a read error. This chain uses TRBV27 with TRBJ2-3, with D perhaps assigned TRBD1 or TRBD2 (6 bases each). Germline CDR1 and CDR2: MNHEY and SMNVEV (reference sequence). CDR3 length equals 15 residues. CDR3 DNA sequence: TGTGCCAGCTACCCCCGAGGGGGGCCCCCGCGGACGCAATATTTT. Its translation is CASYPRGGPPRTQYF.

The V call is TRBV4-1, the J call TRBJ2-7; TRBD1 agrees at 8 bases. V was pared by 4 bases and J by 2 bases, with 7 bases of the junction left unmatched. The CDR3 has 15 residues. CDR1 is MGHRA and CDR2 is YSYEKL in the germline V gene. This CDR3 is CASSPRLQGAYEQYF. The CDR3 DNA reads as TGCGCCAGCAGCCCCCGGTTACAGGGGGCCTACGAGCAGTACTTC.

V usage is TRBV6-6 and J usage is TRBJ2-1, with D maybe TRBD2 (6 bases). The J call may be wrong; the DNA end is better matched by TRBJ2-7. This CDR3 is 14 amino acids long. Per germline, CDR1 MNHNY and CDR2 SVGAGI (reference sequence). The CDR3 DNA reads TGTGCCAGCAGTTCGGGGGAGAAGTACAATGAGCAGTACTTC. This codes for CASSSGEKYNEQYF.

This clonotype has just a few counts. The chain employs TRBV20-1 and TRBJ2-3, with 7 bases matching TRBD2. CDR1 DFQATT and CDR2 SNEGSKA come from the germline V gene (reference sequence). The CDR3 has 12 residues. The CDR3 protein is CTSVWGGDTQYF. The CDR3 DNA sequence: TGCACCAGCGTGTGGGGGGGAGATACGCAGTATTTT.

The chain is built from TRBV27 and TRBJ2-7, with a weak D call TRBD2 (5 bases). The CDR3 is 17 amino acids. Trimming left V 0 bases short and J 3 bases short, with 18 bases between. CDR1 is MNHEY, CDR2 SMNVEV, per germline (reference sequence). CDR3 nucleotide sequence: TGTGCCAGCAGTTTATCGTGGCCTCCAAGCGGATTCTACGAGCAGTACTTC. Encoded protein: CASSLSWPPSGFYEQYF.

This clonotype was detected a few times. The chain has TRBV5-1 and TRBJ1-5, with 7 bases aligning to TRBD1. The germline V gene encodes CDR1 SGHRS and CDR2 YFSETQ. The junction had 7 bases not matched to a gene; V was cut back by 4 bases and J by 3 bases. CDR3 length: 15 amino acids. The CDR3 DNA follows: TGCGCCAGCAGCGTCACAGGGGCGGTCAATCAGCCCCAGCATTTT. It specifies CASSVTGAVNQPQHF. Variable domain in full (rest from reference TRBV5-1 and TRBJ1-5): KAGVTQTPRYLIKTRGQQVTLSCSPISGHRSVSWYQQTPGQGLQFLFEYFSETQRNKGNFPGRFSGRQFSNSRSEMNVSTLELGDSALYLCASSVTGAVNQPQHFGDGTRLSIL.

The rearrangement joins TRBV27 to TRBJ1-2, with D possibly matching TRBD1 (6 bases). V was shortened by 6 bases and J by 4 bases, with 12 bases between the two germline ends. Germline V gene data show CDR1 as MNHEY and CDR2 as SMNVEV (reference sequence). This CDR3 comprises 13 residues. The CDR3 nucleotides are TGTGCCAGCAGCTGGGACACAGGCTATGGCTACACCTTC. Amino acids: CASSWDTGYGYTF.

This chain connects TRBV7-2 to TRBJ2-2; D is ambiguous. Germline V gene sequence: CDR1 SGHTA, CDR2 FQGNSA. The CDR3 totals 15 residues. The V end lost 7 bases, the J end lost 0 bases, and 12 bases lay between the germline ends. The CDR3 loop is CASTPLTANTGELFF. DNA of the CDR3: TGTGCCAGCACCCCCCTGACTGCGAACACCGGGGAGCTGTTTTTT.

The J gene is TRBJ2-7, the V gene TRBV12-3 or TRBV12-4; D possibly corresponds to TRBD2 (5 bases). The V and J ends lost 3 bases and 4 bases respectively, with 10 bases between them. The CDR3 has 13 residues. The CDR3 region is CASSLTNIYEQYF. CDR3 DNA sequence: TGTGCCAGCAGTTTGACTAATATATACGAGCAGTACTTC.

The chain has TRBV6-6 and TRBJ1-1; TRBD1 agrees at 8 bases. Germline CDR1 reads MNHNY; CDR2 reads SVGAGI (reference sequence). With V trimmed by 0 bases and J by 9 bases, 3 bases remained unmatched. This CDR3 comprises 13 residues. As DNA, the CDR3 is TGTGCCAGCAGTTACTCCGACAGGGGAAAAGCTTTCTTT. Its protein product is CASSYSDRGKAFF.